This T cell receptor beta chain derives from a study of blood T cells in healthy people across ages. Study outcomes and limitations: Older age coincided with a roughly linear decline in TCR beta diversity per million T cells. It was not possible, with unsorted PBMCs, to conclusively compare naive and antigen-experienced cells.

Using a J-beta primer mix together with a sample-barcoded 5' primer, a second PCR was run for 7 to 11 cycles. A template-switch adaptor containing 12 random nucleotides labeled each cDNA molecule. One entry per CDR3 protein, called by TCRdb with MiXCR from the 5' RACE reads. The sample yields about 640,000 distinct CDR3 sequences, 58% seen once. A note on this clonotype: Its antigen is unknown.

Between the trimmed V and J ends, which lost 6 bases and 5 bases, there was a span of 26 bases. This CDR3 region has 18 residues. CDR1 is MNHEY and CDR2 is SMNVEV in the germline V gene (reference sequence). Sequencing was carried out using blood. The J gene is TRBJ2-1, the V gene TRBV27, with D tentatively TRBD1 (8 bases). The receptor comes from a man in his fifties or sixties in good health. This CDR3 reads CASSPDRDYSRSDNEQFF. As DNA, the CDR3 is TGTGCCAGCAGCCCGGACAGGGACTACTCGAGGTCAGACAATGAGCAGTTCTTC.